This passage covers 23 T cell receptor beta chains from one sample sequenced in a study of T cell responses to AZD1222 COVID-19 vaccine. Clones were sequenced by immunoSEQ multiplex PCR, and TCRdb holds only the in-frame ones, with some missing. The repertoire holds just over 150,000 clones, with 90% as singletons. The sequencing here drew on peripheral blood, taken on day 0 of AZD1222 vaccination. Receptors originate from an adult in good health.

The rearrangement uses TRBV7-2 and TRBJ1-1, with D possibly being TRBD1 (5 bases). In germline, CDR1 is SGHTA, CDR2 FQGNSA. The V and J ends lost 4 bases and 4 bases respectively, with 16 bases between them. The CDR3 is 15 amino acids. The CDR3 sequence is CASSSWDSTRTEAFF. The DNA of the CDR3 is TGTGCCAGCAGCTCCTGGGACTCAACTCGCACTGAAGCTTTCTTT.

The chain recombines TRBV28 with TRBJ1-1, with D hard to call. The V end was cut by 8 bases, the J end by 4 bases, with 17 bases between. The CDR3 sequence is 14 residues long. CDR1 and CDR2 from the germline V gene are MDHEN and SYDVKM. CDR3 nucleotides: TGTGCCAGCGTTCCACGGGGTATGGGCACTGAAGCTTTCTTT. Its translation: CASVPRGMGTEAFF.

The V call is TRBV11-3, the J call TRBJ2-7; maybe TRBD2 (5 bases). Trimming took off 1 base at V and 5 bases at J, with 15 bases between the two ends. The CDR3 covers 15 residues. Germline lookup yields CDR1 SGHNT and CDR2 YENEEA. The CDR3 loop reads CASSLGIATGDEQYF. CDR3 sequence (DNA): TGTGCCAGCAGCTTAGGAATAGCCACCGGGGACGAGCAGTACTTC. The full variable domain, with the rest looked up from reference TRBV11-3 and TRBJ2-7, is EAGVVQSPRYKIIEKKQPVAFWCNPISGHNTLYWYLQNLGQGPELLIRYENEEAVDDSQLPKDRFSAERLKGVDSTLKIQPAELGDSAVYLCASSLGIATGDEQYFGPGTRLTVT.

The chain combines TRBV5-6 with TRBJ1-2; D remains unclear. V was cut by 1 base and J by 7 bases, with 8 bases left in between. This CDR3 has 12 residues. Germline V gene data show CDR1 as SGHDT and CDR2 as YYEEEE. The CDR3 DNA reads as TGTGCCAGCAGCTTGCGGGCCACTGGCTACACCTTC. Protein: CASSLRATGYTF. The entire variable domain, with the rest obtained from reference TRBV5-6 and TRBJ1-2, is as follows: DAGVTQSPTHLIKTRGQQVTLRCSPKSGHDTVSWYQQALGQGPQFIFQYYEEEERQRGNFPDRFSGHQFPNYSSELNVNALLLGDSALYLCASSLRATGYTFGSGTRLTVV.

The chain has TRBV11-3 and TRBJ2-1, with D uncertain. This CDR3 contains 14 residues. Trimming pared 3 bases from V and 8 bases from J, leaving 14 bases between. In germline, CDR1 is SGHNT, CDR2 YENEEA. The CDR3: CASSFSSLVDEQFF. CDR3 in DNA: TGTGCCAGCAGCTTTTCTAGTCTTGTCGATGAGCAGTTCTTC.

This chain connects TRBV7-9 to TRBJ2-1; 8 bases fit TRBD1. CDR3 length: 14 amino acids. J was trimmed by 8 bases and V by 5 bases; bases with no gene match: 8. Per germline, CDR1 SEHNR and CDR2 FQNEAQ (reference sequence). CDR3: CASSPSGQGDEQFF. As DNA, the CDR3 is TGTGCCAGCAGCCCGAGTGGACAGGGTGATGAGCAGTTCTTC.

This chain connects TRBV24-1 to TRBJ2-1; 8 nucleotides agree with TRBD1. V shed 3 bases and J 3 bases; nucleotides not matched to a gene: 6. Germline CDR1 KGHDR, CDR2 SFDVKD. The CDR3 has 16 residues. This CDR3 is CATSDPGQESYNEQFF. In nucleotides, the CDR3 is TGTGCCACCAGTGATCCGGGACAGGAAAGCTACAATGAGCAGTTCTTC.

The chain employs TRBV4-2 and TRBJ2-1; TRBD2 agrees at 8 bases. Trimming at V came to 3 bases and at J to 7 bases, leaving 5 bases not matched to a gene. CDR1 and CDR2 from the germline V gene are LGHNA and YNFKEQ. This CDR3 is 14 amino acids long. The DNA for the CDR3 is TGTGCCAGCAGCCATGGCGGGAGGCTGAATGAGCAGTTCTTC. It specifies CASSHGGRLNEQFF.

The chain recombines TRBV9 with TRBJ2-7; 7 nucleotides match TRBD1. V was clipped by 4 bases and J by 3 bases; unmatched bases: 13. The germline gives CDR1 SGDLS, CDR2 YYNGEE. This CDR3 contains 16 residues. DNA of the CDR3: TGTGCCAGCAGCCCCCACCCTGGGACAGTTAACTACGAGCAGTACTTC. The encoded protein is CASSPHPGTVNYEQYF.

The V gene is TRBV19, the J gene TRBJ2-7; 7 positions match TRBD1. V was clipped by 6 bases and J by 0 bases; unmatched bases: 8. Germline V gene lookup returns CDR1 LNHDA and CDR2 SQIVND (reference sequence). The CDR3 totals 15 residues. This chain's CDR3 is CASRKHRGGSYEQYF. Here the CDR3 DNA reads TGTGCCAGTAGGAAACACAGGGGCGGCTCCTACGAGCAGTACTTC.

The chain employs TRBV7-9 and TRBJ1-6; 8 positions match TRBD1. CDR1 SEHNR and CDR2 FQNEAQ come from the germline V gene (reference sequence). CDR3 length equals 15 residues. V shed 5 bases and J 6 bases; nucleotides not matched to a gene: 6. The CDR3 nucleotides read TGTGCCAGCAGCCAAACGACAGGGGTTAATTCACCCCTCCACTTT. Translating it yields CASSQTTGVNSPLHF.

V usage is TRBV27 and J usage is TRBJ1-6, with D perhaps TRBD1 (5 bases). The CDR3 loop spans 13 amino acids. Germline V gene sequence: CDR1 MNHEY, CDR2 SMNVEV (reference sequence). The V end lost 2 bases, the J end lost 8 bases, and 7 bases lay between the germline ends. CDR3 nucleotide sequence: TGTGCCAGCAGTTTAGGGACCCATTCACCCCTCCACTTT. It encodes CASSLGTHSPLHF.

The gene calls are TRBV27 and TRBJ2-5, with a weak D call TRBD1 (6 bases). Germline CDR1 MNHEY, CDR2 SMNVEV (reference sequence). The CDR3 contains 13 residues. V gave up 8 bases and J gave up 2 bases, with 12 bases separating them. The DNA of the CDR3 is TGTGCCAGCCGAACAGGGATACAAGAGACCCAGTACTTC. It is translated as CASRTGIQETQYF.

This sequence joins TRBV25-1 and TRBJ2-3; TRBD1 might be the D (6 bases). Germline V gene lookup returns CDR1 MGHDK and CDR2 SYGVNS. This CDR3 is built from 15 residues. The ends were cut back, 8 bases at V and 3 bases at J, with 18 bases in the middle. The CDR3 bases are TGTGCCAGCGGCAATCAGGGGAGTGTGACAGATACGCAGTATTTT. Amino acid sequence: CASGNQGSVTDTQYF.

The rearrangement joins TRBV5-1 to TRBJ1-4; weak D call: TRBD1 (5 bases). Trimming left V 2 bases short and J 5 bases short, with 16 bases between. The CDR3 loop spans 16 amino acids. Germline values: CDR1 SGHRS, CDR2 YFSETQ. CDR3 amino acids: CASSFQSGPLNEKLFF. The CDR3 nucleotides are TGCGCCAGCAGCTTCCAATCGGGGCCCCTAAATGAAAAACTGTTTTTT.

The CDR3 here is CATGTSLEQYF. DNA of the CDR3: TGTGCCACCGGGACTAGCCTCGAGCAGTACTTC. V is TRBV27 and J is TRBJ2-7; 9 bases fit TRBD2. Per germline, CDR1 MNHEY and CDR2 SMNVEV (reference sequence). This CDR3 has 11 residues. V was pared by 10 bases and J by 6 bases, with 4 bases of the junction left unmatched.

In its sample, this clone was seen once. This sequence joins TRBV3-1 (or the pseudogene TRBV3-2) and TRBJ2-1; 8 bases are a match to TRBD1. Trimming took 2 bases from V and 6 from J; bases not matched to a gene: 3. Germline V gene data show CDR1 as LGHDT and CDR2 as YNNKEL (reference sequence). The CDR3 contains 14 residues. The CDR3 sequence: CASSQRQGTNEQFF. The DNA of the CDR3 is TGTGCCAGCAGCCAAAGACAGGGGACCAATGAGCAGTTCTTC.

This clone was detected a few times. The rearrangement uses TRBV7-2 and TRBJ2-7, with 12 positions matching TRBD2. Trimming at V came to 6 bases and at J to 5 bases, leaving 8 bases not matched to a gene. The germline V gene encodes CDR1 SGHTA and CDR2 FQGNSA. This CDR3 has 15 residues. In DNA, the CDR3 is TGTGCCAGCAGACAACTAGCGGGAGGTCGAAACGAGCAGTACTTC. Its protein product is CASRQLAGGRNEQYF.

The chain links TRBV4-1 to TRBJ2-7; D is possibly TRBD1 (6 bases). The CDR3 runs 14 residues. CDR1 and CDR2 from the germline V gene are MGHRA and YSYEKL. With 0 bases removed from V and 4 bases from J, the gap between germline ends came to 10 bases. CDR3 coding DNA: TGCGCCAGCAGCCAAGATGCCACAGGGTACGAGCAGTACTTC. Amino acid sequence: CASSQDATGYEQYF.

The chain employs TRBV6-5 and TRBJ2-2; TRBD2 matches 9 bases. This CDR3 has 16 residues. Germline values: CDR1 MNHEY, CDR2 SVGAGI. V trimming: 2 bases; J trimming: 5 bases; junction bases outside the gene matches: 6. This CDR3 reads CASSYKAGGWTGELFF. Here the CDR3 DNA reads TGTGCCAGCAGTTACAAGGCGGGAGGGTGGACCGGGGAGCTGTTTTTT.

This clone occurred once. V usage is TRBV2 and J usage is TRBJ2-7, with TRBD2 matching 13 bases. The V and J ends lost 7 bases and 5 bases, in that order; junction bases with no gene match: 8. The germline V gene has CDR1 SNHLY and CDR2 FYNNEI. This CDR3 is 15 amino acids long. CDR3 DNA: TGTGCCAGCATCCAAGACGGACTAGCGGGAGACGAGCAGTACTTC. It translates to CASIQDGLAGDEQYF.

V gene TRBV6-1 combines with J gene TRBJ1-2; D is uncertain. This CDR3 is 10 amino acids long. CDR1 and CDR2 (germline): MNHNS, SASEGT. V was trimmed by 1 base and J by 8 bases, leaving 2 bases between them. CDR3 protein: CASSEVGYTF. CDR3 bases: TGTGCCAGCAGTGAAGTGGGCTACACCTTC.

The rearrangement uses TRBV3-1 (or the pseudogene TRBV3-2) and TRBJ1-2; D unresolved. Germline V CDR1 and CDR2: LGHDT, YNNKEL (reference sequence). Trimming left V 3 bases short and J 2 bases short, with 7 bases between. The CDR3 consists of 13 residues. CDR3 bases: TGTGCCAGCAGCCACGAGGGCAACTATGGCTACACCTTC. Translated: CASSHEGNYGYTF.